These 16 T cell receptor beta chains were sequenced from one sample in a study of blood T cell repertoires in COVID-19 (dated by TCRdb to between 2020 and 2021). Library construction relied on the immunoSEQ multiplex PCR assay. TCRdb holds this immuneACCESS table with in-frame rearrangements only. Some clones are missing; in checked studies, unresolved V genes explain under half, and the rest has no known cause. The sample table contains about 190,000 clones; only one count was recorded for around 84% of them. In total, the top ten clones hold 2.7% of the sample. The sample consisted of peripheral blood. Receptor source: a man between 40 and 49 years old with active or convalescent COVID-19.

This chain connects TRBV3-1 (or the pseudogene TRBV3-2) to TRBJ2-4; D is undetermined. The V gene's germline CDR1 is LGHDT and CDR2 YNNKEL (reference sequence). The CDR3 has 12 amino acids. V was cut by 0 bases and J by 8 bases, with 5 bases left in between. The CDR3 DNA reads TGTGCCAGCAGCCAAGAAGAGCACATTCAGTACTTC. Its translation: CASSQEEHIQYF.

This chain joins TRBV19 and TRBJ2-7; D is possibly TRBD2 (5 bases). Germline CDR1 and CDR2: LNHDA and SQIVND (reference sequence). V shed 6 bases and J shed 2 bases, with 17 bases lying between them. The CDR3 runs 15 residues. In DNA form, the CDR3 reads TGTGCCAGTAGGGCCCGGGGTGAACCTACCTACGAGCAGTACTTC. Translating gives CASRARGEPTYEQYF.

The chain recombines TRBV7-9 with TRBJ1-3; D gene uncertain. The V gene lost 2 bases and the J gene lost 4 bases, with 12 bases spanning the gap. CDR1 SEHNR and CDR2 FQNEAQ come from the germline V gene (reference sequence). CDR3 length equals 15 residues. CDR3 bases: TGTGCCAGCAGCTTATATTCCGGGTCGGGAAACACCATATATTTT. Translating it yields CASSLYSGSGNTIYF.

DNA of the CDR3: TGTGCCAGCAGCTCGATCGGGGGGCAAACCTACGAGCAGTACTTC. Protein sequence: CASSSIGGQTYEQYF. The V gene is TRBV6-5, the J gene TRBJ2-7, with TRBD2 as a possible D gene (7 bases). This CDR3 spans 15 amino acids. Germline V gene sequence: CDR1 MNHEY, CDR2 SVGAGI. V lost 6 bases to trimming and J lost 2 bases, with 17 bases between them.

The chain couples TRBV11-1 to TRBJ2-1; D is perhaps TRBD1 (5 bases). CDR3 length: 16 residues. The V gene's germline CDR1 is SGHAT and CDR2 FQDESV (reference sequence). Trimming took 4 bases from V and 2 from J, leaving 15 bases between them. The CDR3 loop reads CASSSYPQAPYNEQFF. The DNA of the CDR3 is TGTGCCAGCAGCTCCTACCCACAGGCCCCCTACAATGAGCAGTTCTTC. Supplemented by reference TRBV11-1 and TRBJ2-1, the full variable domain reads EAEVAQSPRYKITEKSQAVAFWCDPISGHATLYWYRQILGQGPELLVQFQDESVVDDSQLPKDRFSAERLKGVDSTLKIQPAELGDSAMYLCASSSYPQAPYNEQFFGPGTRLTVL.

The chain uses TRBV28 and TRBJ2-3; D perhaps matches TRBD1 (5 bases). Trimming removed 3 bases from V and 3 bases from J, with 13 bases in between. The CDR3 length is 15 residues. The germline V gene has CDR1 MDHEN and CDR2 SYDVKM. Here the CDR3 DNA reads TGTGCCAGCAGTTTCAGCTCAGGGCGAACAGATACGCAGTATTTT. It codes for CASSFSSGRTDTQYF.

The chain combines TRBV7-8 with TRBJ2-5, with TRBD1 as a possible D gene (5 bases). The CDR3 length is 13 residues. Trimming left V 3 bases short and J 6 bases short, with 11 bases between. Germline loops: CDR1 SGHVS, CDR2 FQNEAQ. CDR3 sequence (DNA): TGTGCCAGCAGCTTCAATGGGGCTCAGACCCAGTACTTC. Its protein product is CASSFNGAQTQYF.

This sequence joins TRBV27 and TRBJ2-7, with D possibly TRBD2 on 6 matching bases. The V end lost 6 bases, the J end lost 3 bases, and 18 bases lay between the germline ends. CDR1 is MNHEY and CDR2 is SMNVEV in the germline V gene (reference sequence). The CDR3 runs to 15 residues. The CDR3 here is CASRMEPWGVYEQYF. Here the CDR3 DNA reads TGTGCCAGCAGGATGGAACCTTGGGGGGTCTACGAGCAGTACTTC.

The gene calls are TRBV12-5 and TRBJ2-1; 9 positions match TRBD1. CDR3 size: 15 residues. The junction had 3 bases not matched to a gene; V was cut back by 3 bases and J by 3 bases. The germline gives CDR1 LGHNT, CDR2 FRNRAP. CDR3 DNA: TGTGCTAGTGGTTTCCGGACAGGGGTCTACAATGAGCAGTTCTTC. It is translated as CASGFRTGVYNEQFF.

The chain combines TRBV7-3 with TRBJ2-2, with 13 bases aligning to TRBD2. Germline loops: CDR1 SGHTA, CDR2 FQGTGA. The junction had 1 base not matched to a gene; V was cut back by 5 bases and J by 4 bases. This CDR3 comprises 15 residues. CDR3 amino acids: CASSRTSGGTGELFF. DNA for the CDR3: TGTGCCAGCAGCCGGACTAGCGGGGGCACCGGGGAGCTGTTTTTT. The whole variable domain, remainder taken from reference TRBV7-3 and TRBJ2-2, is GAGVSQTPSNKVTEKGKYVELRCDPISGHTALYWYRQSLGQGPEFLIYFQGTGAADDSGLPNDRFFAVRPEGSVSTLKIQRTERGDSAVYLCASSRTSGGTGELFFGEGSRLTVL.

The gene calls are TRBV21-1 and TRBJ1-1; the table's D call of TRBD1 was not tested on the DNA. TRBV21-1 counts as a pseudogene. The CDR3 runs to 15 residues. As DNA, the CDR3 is TGTGCCAGCAGCCTCCCGGACAGGGGCAGGACTGAAGCTTTCTTT. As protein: CASSLPDRGRTEAFF.

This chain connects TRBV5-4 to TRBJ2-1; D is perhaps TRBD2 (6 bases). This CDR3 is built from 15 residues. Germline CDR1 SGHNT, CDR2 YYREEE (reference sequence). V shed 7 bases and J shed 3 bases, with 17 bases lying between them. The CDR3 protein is CASSARTNIYNEQFF. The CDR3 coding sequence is TGTGCCAGCTCAGCGCGGACTAATATCTACAATGAGCAGTTCTTC.

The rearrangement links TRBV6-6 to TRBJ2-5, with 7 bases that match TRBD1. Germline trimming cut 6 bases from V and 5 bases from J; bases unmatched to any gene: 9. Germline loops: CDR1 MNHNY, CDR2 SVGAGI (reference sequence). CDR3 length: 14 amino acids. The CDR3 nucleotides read TGTGCCAGCAGCCACATAACAGGGGCCGAGACCCAGTACTTC. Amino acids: CASSHITGAETQYF.

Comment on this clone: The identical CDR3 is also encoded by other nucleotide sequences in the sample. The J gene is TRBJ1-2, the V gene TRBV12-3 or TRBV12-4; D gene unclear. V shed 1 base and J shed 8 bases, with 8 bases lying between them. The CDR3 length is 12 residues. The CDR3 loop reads CASSLGSEGYTF. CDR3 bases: TGTGCCAGCAGTTTAGGGTCGGAGGGCTACACCTTC.

The CDR3 spells CASSPLDRVAYEQYF. The CDR3 DNA follows: TGTGCCAGCTCACCACTGGACAGGGTAGCCTACGAGCAGTACTTC. The chain uses TRBV18 and TRBJ2-7, with 8 positions matching TRBD1. The V segment lost 1 base and the J segment 2 bases; nucleotides outside the gene matches: 4. Germline CDR1 is KGHSH and CDR2 is LQKENI. The CDR3 totals 15 residues.

DNA of the CDR3: TGTGCCAGCTCACCACCGCTTTTGACTACCCAACCCAATGAGCAGTTCTTC. This sequence encodes CASSPPLLTTQPNEQFF. The chain couples TRBV18 to TRBJ2-1; D might be TRBD2 (5 bases). In germline, CDR1 is KGHSH, CDR2 LQKENI. Trimming removed 0 bases at V and 6 bases at J, with 18 bases between. The CDR3 is made up of 17 amino acids.